What follows is one T cell receptor (beta chain) and its context. No antigen is known for it. Just one base apart from a much larger clone, this may be a read error. These data belong to a study of regulatory T cells in long-lasting Graves disease. The study, taken as a whole, reports: The study found TRBV28, TRBJ1-2 and TRBJ2-5 favored in persistent disease. Sample size was small, which may have lowered accuracy.

Building the TCR beta libraries relied on iRepertoire HTBI primers, and CDR3 regions underwent Arm-PCR. TCRdb used MiXCR to reprocess the multiplex PCR reads, holding one entry per CDR3 protein. The sample lists a few hundred thousand distinct CDR3 sequences; over 15% were seen once. Specified time point: newly diagnosed GD, antithyroid drugs for less than 3 months. PBMCs provided the RNA from which the TCR library was made. American Thyroid Association guidelines defined how Graves' disease was diagnosed. The CDR3 runs 19 residues. Germline V lookup: CDR1 SGHRS, CDR2 YFSETQ. These data also formed part of another study, on T cells in Graves' hyperthyroidism and ophthalmopathy. From that study: Calling Graves' hyperthyroidism stable meant ophthalmopathy did not progress within 18 months.

Source: peripheral blood mononuclear cells (PBMCs), taken at new diagnosis, from a patient treated with antithyroid drugs. The gene calls are TRBV5-1 and TRBJ2-2; tentatively, D is TRBD2 (6 bases). The sequence was collected from a man between 40 and 49 years old with Graves disease. CDR3 sequence reads: CASSHLMGRENSNIGELFF. The DNA for the CDR3 is TGTGCCAGCAGCCATCTCATGGGGCGGGAAAACTCGAACATCGGGGAGCTGTTTTTT.